This T cell receptor beta chain was profiled in a study of CD8 T cells in ankylosing spondylitis. Between the trimmed V and J ends, which lost 9 bases and 4 bases, there was a span of 23 bases. Germline V lookup: CDR1 MDHEN, CDR2 SYDVKM. This CDR3 spans 16 amino acids. This clonotype showed up many times. Its cognate antigen is unknown. Quantitative 5'-RACE with molecular barcodes was used to make the TCR beta libraries. A single record per CDR3 protein comes from TCRdb applying MiXCR to the 5' RACE reads. Among around 300,000 distinct CDR3 sequences, roughly 12% were seen once, and the ten largest hold around 10%. General study findings and limits: A number of the motif variants had already been described in reactive arthritis synovial fluid and blood.

The chain is built from TRBV28 and TRBJ2-3; D is ambiguous. The sample comprised blood, either unsorted or a sorted T cell fraction (not recorded which). The TCR comes from a female donor with ankylosing spondylitis or in good health (not recorded which). CDR3 sequence (DNA): TGTGCCAGTGAAAAAACAAGCCCGGGCCCGGCAGATACGCAGTATTTT. It codes for CASEKTSPGPADTQYF.